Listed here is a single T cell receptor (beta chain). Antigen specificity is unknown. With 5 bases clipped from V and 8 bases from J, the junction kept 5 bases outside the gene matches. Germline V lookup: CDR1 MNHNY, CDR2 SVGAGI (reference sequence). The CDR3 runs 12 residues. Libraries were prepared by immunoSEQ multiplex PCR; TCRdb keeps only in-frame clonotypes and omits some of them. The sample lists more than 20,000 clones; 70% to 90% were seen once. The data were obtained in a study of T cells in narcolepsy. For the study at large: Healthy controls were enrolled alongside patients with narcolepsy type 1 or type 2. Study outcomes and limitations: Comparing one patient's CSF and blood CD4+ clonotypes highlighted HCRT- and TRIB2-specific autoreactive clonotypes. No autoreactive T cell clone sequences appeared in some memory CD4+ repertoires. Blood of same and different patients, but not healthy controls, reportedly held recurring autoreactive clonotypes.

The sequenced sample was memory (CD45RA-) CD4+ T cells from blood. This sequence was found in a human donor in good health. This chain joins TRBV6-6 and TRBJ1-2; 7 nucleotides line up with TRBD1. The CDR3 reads CASSQQGSGYTF. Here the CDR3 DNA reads TGTGCCAGCAGTCAACAGGGGTCCGGCTACACCTTC.